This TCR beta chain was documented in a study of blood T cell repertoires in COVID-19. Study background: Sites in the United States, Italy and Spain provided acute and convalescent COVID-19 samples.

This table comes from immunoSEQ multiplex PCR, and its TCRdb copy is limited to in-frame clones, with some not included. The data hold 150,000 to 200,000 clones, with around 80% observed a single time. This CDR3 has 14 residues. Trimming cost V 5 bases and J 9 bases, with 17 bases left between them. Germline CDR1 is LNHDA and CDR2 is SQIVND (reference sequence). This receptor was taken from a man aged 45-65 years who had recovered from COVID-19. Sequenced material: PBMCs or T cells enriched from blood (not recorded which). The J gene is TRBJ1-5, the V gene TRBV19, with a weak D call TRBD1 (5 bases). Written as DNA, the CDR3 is TGTGCCAGTAGTCCACGGGACTTCCCCAGGCCCCAGCATTTT. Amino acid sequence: CASSPRDFPRPQHF.